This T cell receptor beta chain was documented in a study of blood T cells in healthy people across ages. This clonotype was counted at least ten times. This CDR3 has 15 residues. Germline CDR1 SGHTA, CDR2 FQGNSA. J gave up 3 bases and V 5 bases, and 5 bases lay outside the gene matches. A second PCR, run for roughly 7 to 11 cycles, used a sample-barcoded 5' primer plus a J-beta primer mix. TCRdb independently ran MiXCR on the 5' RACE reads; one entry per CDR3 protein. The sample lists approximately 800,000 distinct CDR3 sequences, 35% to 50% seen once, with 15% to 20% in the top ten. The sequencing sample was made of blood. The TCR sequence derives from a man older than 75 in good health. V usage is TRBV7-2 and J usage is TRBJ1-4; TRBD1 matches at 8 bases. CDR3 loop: CASSGRGLPNEKLFF. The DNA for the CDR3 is TGTGCCAGCAGCGGCAGGGGGCTTCCTAATGAAAAACTGTTTTTT.